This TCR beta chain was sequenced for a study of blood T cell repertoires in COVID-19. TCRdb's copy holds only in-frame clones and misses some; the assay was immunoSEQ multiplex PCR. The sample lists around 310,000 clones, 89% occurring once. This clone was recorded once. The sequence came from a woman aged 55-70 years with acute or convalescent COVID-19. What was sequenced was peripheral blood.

This CDR3 reads CASNGLAGGDGTDTQYF. CDR3 in DNA: TGTGCCAGCAACGGACTAGCGGGAGGGGACGGCACAGATACGCAGTATTTT. This chain links TRBV28 with TRBJ2-3; 15 positions agree with TRBD2. This CDR3 is built from 17 residues. With V trimmed by 7 bases and J by 1 base, 6 bases remained unmatched. Germline CDR1 and CDR2: MDHEN and SYDVKM. Filled out from reference TRBV28 and TRBJ2-3, the complete variable domain reads DVKVTQSSRYLVKRTGEKVFLECVQDMDHENMFWYRQDPGLGLRLIYFSYDVKMKEKGDIPEGYSVSREKKERFSLILESASTNQTSMYLCASNGLAGGDGTDTQYFGPGTRLTVL.